This entry concerns a single TCR beta chain. Profiled with immunoSEQ multiplex PCR; TCRdb holds only in-frame clones, not every one. The repertoire consists of approximately 390,000 clones, with around 91% occurring once and the leading ten covering 6% to 7.5%. The data stem from a study of blood T cell repertoires in COVID-19. The V end was cut by 1 base, the J end by 4 bases, with 8 bases between. Germline CDR1 reads KGHDR; CDR2 reads SFDVKD. This CDR3 is 14 amino acids long. The receptor's source is a man younger than 30 with active or convalescent COVID-19. The sample was peripheral blood. The rearrangement uses TRBV24-1 and TRBJ2-3; D is unclear. The CDR3 nucleotides are TGTGCCACCAGTGATTTTCAGGTTCCAGATACGCAGTATTTT. This encodes CATSDFQVPDTQYF.